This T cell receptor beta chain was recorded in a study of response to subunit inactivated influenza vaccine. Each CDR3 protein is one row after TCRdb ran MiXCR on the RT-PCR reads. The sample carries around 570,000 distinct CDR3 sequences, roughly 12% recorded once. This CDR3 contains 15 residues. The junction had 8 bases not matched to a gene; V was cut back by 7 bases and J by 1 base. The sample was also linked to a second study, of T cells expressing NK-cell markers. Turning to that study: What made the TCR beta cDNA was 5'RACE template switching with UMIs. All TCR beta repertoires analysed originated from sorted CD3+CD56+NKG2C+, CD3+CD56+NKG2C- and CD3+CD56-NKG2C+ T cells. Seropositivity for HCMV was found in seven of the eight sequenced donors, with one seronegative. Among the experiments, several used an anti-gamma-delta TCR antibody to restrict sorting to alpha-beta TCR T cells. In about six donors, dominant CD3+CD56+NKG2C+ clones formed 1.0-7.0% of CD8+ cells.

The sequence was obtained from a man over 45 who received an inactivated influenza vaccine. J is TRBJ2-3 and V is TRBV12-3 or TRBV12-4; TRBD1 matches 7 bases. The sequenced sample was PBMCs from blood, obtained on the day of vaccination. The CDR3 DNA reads TGTGCCAGCAACCCAAAGGGGGCCGGCACAGATACGCAGTATTTT. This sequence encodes CASNPKGAGTDTQYF.